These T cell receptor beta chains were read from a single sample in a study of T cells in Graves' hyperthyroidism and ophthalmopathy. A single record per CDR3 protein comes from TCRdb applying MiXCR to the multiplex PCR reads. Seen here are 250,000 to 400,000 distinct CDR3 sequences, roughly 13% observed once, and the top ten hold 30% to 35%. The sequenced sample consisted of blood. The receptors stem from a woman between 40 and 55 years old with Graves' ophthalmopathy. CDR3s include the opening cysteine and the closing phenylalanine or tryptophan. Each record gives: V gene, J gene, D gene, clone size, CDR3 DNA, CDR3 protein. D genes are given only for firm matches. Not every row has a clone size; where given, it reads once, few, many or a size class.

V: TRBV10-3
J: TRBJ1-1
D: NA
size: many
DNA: TGTGCCATCAGGCCACAGGCGAACACTGAAGCTTTCTTT
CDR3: CAIRPQANTEAFF

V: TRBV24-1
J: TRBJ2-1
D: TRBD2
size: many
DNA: TGTGCCACCAGTGATTCCCCCCGACAGGTGGGACTAGCCAGGGTCAATGAGCAGTTCTTC
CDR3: CATSDSPRQVGLARVNEQFF

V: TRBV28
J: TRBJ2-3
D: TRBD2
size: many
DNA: TGTGCCAGCAGTAAAGGGCGGGGGGGCCGAACGGATACGCAGTATTTT
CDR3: CASSKGRGGRTDTQYF

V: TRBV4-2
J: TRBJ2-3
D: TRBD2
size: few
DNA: TGTGCCAGCAGCCACGGCGGGGGGGCCAGAGATACGCAGTATTTT
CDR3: CASSHGGGARDTQYF

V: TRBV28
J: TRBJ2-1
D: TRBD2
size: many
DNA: TGTGCCAGCAGTTTAATAGCGGGAGGGTTCGAACTTCAGTTCTTC
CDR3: CASSLIAGGFELQFF

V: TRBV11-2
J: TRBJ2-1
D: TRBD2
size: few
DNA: TGTGCCAGCAGCTTACGACTAGCGGGGCCCTCCTACAATGAGCAGTTCTTC
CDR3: CASSLRLAGPSYNEQFF

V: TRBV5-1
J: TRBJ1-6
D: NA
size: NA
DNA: TGCGCCAGCAGCTACGAAGGGTCCTTGGGCAATTCACCCCTCCACTTT
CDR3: CASSYEGSLGNSPLHF

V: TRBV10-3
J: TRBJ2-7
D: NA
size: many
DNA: TGTGCCATCAGTGAGTCGGGGCGTGGGACTCCCTACGAGCAGTACTTC
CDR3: CAISESGRGTPYEQYF

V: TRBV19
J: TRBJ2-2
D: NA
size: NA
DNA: TGTGCCAGTCGTTTCTCCCTAACGACCGGGGAGCTGTTTTTT
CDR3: CASRFSLTTGELFF

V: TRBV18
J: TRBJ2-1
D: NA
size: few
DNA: TGTGCCAGCTCACCATCGGCTAGTGATAGTGGTAAACTTGAGTTCTTC
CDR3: CASSPSASDSGKLEFF

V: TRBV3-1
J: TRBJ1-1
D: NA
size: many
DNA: TGTGCCAGCAGCCAAGGGGTGGCAGGGCGAGGGAACACTGAAGCTTTCTTT
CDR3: CASSQGVAGRGNTEAFF

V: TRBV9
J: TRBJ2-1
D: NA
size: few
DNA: TGTGCCAGCAGTGACCGGAGATTCGGGGAGCAGTTCTTC
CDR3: CASSDRRFGEQFF

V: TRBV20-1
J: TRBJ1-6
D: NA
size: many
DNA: TGCAGTGCTAGAGATACCACGAATAATTCACCCCTCCACTTT
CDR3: CSARDTTNNSPLHF

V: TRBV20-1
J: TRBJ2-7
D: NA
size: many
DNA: TGCAGTGCAACTCGGGATATCGGAAAGGTCGAGCAGTACTTC
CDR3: CSATRDIGKVEQYF